The 6 T cell receptor beta chains below were found in one sample sequenced in a study of shared T cell receptors in the human thymus (dated by TCRdb to the early 2020s). The receptor library was made with the immunoSEQ multiplex PCR assay. TCRdb took this table from immuneACCESS and kept in-frame rearrangements with V and J called. Such tables lack part of the clones; where checked against another copy, unresolved V genes explain under half of the gap, and the rest is unexplained. This sample has hundreds of thousands of clones in its table, and more than 70% of those were observed once. Jointly, the top ten make up roughly 0.0089% of the sample. The data also belong to a second study, concerning human thymus T cells.

The sequenced sample consisted of thymocytes. All receptors derive from a boy younger than two with a congenital heart defect. Donor details come from another sample of the same person, matched by shared clones.

The V call is TRBV10-3, the J call TRBJ2-3; D is possibly TRBD1 (6 bases). This CDR3 region has 17 residues. V lost 2 bases and J lost 0, with 15 bases in between. Germline V gene lookup returns CDR1 ENHRY and CDR2 SYGVKD. CDR3 nucleotide sequence: TGTGCCATCAGTGAGGGCAACAGGGTGTCTAGCACAGATACGCAGTATTTT. Translating gives CAISEGNRVSSTDTQYF.

J is TRBJ2-2 and V is TRBV6-6; 7 nucleotides line up with TRBD2. The CDR3 length is 16 residues. After removal of 6 bases from V and 6 bases from J, the junction contained 13 bases not matched to a gene. Germline loops: CDR1 MNHNY, CDR2 SVGAGI (reference sequence). Here the CDR3 DNA reads TGTGCCAGCAGCCCCCGGGGAGGGTTACTATCCGGGGAGCTGTTTTTT. Amino acid sequence: CASSPRGGLLSGELFF.

The V gene is TRBV14, the J gene TRBJ2-7; tentatively, D is TRBD1 (5 bases). Germline V CDR1 and CDR2: SGHDN, FVKESK. V was cut by 0 bases and J by 7 bases, with 22 bases left in between. CDR3 length: 17 amino acids. The CDR3 bases are TGTGCCAGCAGCCAAGAGTCAGGGAATAAGATCTCGGGTGAGCAGTACTTC. Translating it yields CASSQESGNKISGEQYF.

The gene calls are TRBV11-2 and TRBJ2-1; the D is unclear. CDR3 length equals 19 residues. Per germline, CDR1 SGHAT and CDR2 FQNNGV. V was pared by 1 base and J by 0 bases, with 19 bases between. Here the CDR3 reads CASSLGLPSLGLSYNEQFF. In nucleotides, the CDR3 is TGTGCCAGCAGCTTAGGTCTTCCTTCCCTGGGCCTCTCCTACAATGAGCAGTTCTTC.

The chain employs TRBV30 and TRBJ1-1, with 8 bases identical to TRBD1. Germline assignment: CDR1 GTSNPN and CDR2 SVGIG (reference sequence). The V segment lost 4 bases and the J segment 6 bases; nucleotides outside the gene matches: 1. The CDR3 contains 11 residues. The CDR3 nucleotides read TGTGCCTGGAAACAGGGGGCTGAAGCTTTCTTT. Translation: CAWKQGAEAFF. Together with reference TRBV30 and TRBJ1-1, the CDR3 gives the full variable domain: SQTIHQWPATLVQPVGSPLSLECTVEGTSNPNLYWYRQAAGRGLQLLFYSVGIGQISSEVPQNLSASRPQDRQFILSSKKLLLSDSGFYLCAWKQGAEAFFGQGTRLTVV.

This clone showed up just a few times. This chain connects TRBV5-1 to TRBJ2-7; 9 bases fit TRBD1. Germline V CDR1 and CDR2: SGHRS, YFSETQ. This CDR3 comprises 15 residues. The V and J ends lost 5 bases and 4 bases, in that order; junction bases with no gene match: 10. The CDR3 reads CASSCLGQGGYEQYF. In DNA, the CDR3 is TGCGCCAGCAGTTGTTTGGGACAGGGAGGTTACGAGCAGTACTTC.